Sequencing of this T cell receptor beta chain was carried out in a study of blood T cell repertoires in COVID-19. As originally analysed: Quantification of nucleated cells was approximated via reference gene primer amplification. Produced via immunoSEQ multiplex PCR; TCRdb's table is partial and in-frame only. The DNA gave D and trimming, while V, J and clone size come from that table. This sample has tens of thousands of clones, with around 74% found just once. V lost 5 bases and J lost 7; bases outside the gene matches: 5. The V gene's germline CDR1 is SGHAT and CDR2 FQNNGV. The CDR3 contains 15 residues. This clone was recorded a few times.

This receptor was identified in a man aged 70 or older with acute or convalescent COVID-19. The V call is TRBV11-2, the J call TRBJ2-1, with 13 bases lining up with TRBD2. Material for sequencing was peripheral blood. The CDR3 sequence: CASSPGTSGMNEQFF. CDR3 nucleotide sequence: TGTGCCAGCAGCCCTGGGACTAGCGGGATGAATGAGCAGTTCTTC. Based on the CDR3 plus reference TRBV11-2 and TRBJ2-1, the full variable domain is EAGVAQSPRYKIIEKRQSVAFWCNPISGHATLYWYQQILGQGPKLLIQFQNNGVVDDSQLPKDRFSAERLKGVDSTLKIQPAKLEDSAVYLCASSPGTSGMNEQFFGPGTRLTVL.